The T cell receptor beta chain under discussion was sequenced for a study of blood T cell repertoires in COVID-19. Study summary: Material from acute and convalescent COVID-19 was sourced from the United States, Italy and Spain.

CDR1 is SGDLS, CDR2 YYNGEE, per germline. V lost 3 bases, J lost 4 bases, and 10 bases lay in between. This CDR3 has 13 amino acids. Profiled with immunoSEQ multiplex PCR; TCRdb holds only in-frame clones, not every one. The sample contains tens of thousands of clones, approximately 89% of which appear only once. The V call is TRBV9, the J call TRBJ2-5; a possible D gene is TRBD2 (5 bases). Sequencing input: peripheral blood. This receptor was identified in a human donor in a cohort sampled during active COVID-19. The CDR3 DNA reads as TGTGCCAGCAGCGCATGGGGAGTAGAGACCCAGTACTTC. The encoded protein is CASSAWGVETQYF.